The 26 T cell receptor beta chains below were found in one sample sequenced in a study of T cell responses to AZD1222 COVID-19 vaccine. Sequencing used immunoSEQ multiplex PCR; TCRdb keeps in-frame clones, though not all of them. Counted here are about 140,000 clones, over 90% occurring once; the ten biggest clones make up approximately 5%. The sequences come from peripheral blood, collected on day 0 of AZD1222 vaccination. The receptors come from an adult in good health.

The J gene is TRBJ1-1, the V gene TRBV18; D possibly corresponds to TRBD1 (6 bases). The CDR3 has 15 residues. Germline V gene data show CDR1 as KGHSH and CDR2 as LQKENI. Trimming stripped 2 bases from V and 3 bases from J, with 13 bases between. CDR3: CASSPITGSDTEAFF. CDR3 nucleotides: TGTGCCAGCTCACCAATTACAGGGTCCGACACTGAAGCTTTCTTT.

This rearrangement joins TRBV6-4 to TRBJ1-5; D call uncertain. Trimming left V 9 bases short and J 6 bases short, with 15 bases between. Germline V gene sequence: CDR1 MRHNA, CDR2 SNTAGT. The length of the CDR3 is 13 residues. CDR3 coding DNA: TGTGCCAGGCCACTCCTTCGGGGTCAGCCCCAGCATTTT. The encoded protein is CARPLLRGQPQHF.

This clone appeared once. The chain links TRBV19 to TRBJ1-2; 9 bases match TRBD1. CDR3 length equals 18 residues. The junction had 10 bases not matched to a gene; V was cut back by 0 bases and J by 2 bases. In germline, CDR1 is LNHDA, CDR2 SQIVND (reference sequence). CDR3: CASSIDRRPGTGNYGYTF. The CDR3 DNA sequence: TGTGCCAGTAGTATAGATCGGCGTCCCGGGACAGGGAACTATGGCTACACCTTC.

The chain links TRBV30 to TRBJ1-2, with no clear D. The germline V gene encodes CDR1 GTSNPN and CDR2 SVGIG (reference sequence). The germline V and J ends were trimmed by 4 bases and 8 bases, with 14 bases remaining between them. The CDR3 length is 12 residues. CDR3 residues: CAWMGNGYGYTF. CDR3 sequence (DNA): TGTGCCTGGATGGGGAATGGCTACGGCTACACCTTC.

This chain links TRBV9 with TRBJ2-7; TRBD1 matches at 9 bases. The trim removed 3 bases at V and 5 bases at J, leaving 9 bases unmatched. CDR1 is SGDLS and CDR2 is YYNGEE in the germline V gene. This CDR3 is 15 amino acids long. This CDR3 reads CASSAQGARIDEQYF. CDR3 DNA sequence: TGTGCCAGCAGCGCACAGGGGGCGCGGATCGACGAGCAGTACTTC.

J is TRBJ2-5 and V is TRBV24-1; TRBD1 matches 8 bases. Germline CDR1 is KGHDR and CDR2 is SFDVKD. J gave up 5 bases and V 5 bases, and 9 bases lay outside the gene matches. This CDR3 comprises 15 residues. CDR3 DNA sequence: TGTGCCACCAGTGCGCCGACAGGGGATCGGGAGACCCAGTACTTC. It specifies CATSAPTGDRETQYF.

This chain uses TRBV19 with TRBJ1-5; tentatively, D is TRBD1 (5 bases). The CDR3 has 15 amino acids. V lost 3 bases and J 0 bases, leaving 9 bases between the germline ends. CDR1 LNHDA and CDR2 SQIVND come from the germline V gene (reference sequence). CDR3 DNA sequence: TGTGCCAGTAGTATTTGGACACTTAGCAATCAGCCCCAGCATTTT. Protein product: CASSIWTLSNQPQHF.

The V gene is TRBV4-1, the J gene TRBJ2-5; D call uncertain. Germline V gives CDR1 MGHRA, CDR2 YSYEKL. Trimming took off 5 bases at V and 13 bases at J, with 17 bases between the two ends. The length of the CDR3 is 12 residues. The CDR3 DNA reads as TGCGCCAGCAGCAAGGCCCCGGGTTCGGGGTACTTC. It is translated as CASSKAPGSGYF.

This chain connects TRBV2 to TRBJ1-6; 9 nucleotides match TRBD1. J lost 7 bases, V lost 6 bases, and 4 bases had no gene match. The V gene's germline CDR1 is SNHLY and CDR2 FYNNEI. The CDR3 contains 14 residues. The CDR3, as DNA: TGTGCCAGCAGCGACAGGGGGGGAAATTCACCCCTCCACTTT. Its translation is CASSDRGGNSPLHF.

This clone was detected only once. This sequence joins TRBV4-1 and TRBJ2-5; 11 nucleotides line up with TRBD2. J was trimmed by 4 bases and V by 1 base; bases with no gene match: 8. This CDR3 spans 17 amino acids. Germline CDR1 MGHRA, CDR2 YSYEKL. In nucleotides, the CDR3 is TGCGCCAGCAGCCAAGCATCACTAGCGGGAGAGGGAGAGACCCAGTACTTC. Its translation: CASSQASLAGEGETQYF.

This clone was detected once. This chain uses TRBV2 with TRBJ2-1; the match to TRBD2 covers 7 bases. CDR1 and CDR2 from the germline V gene are SNHLY and FYNNEI. The J segment lost 7 bases and the V segment lost 8 bases, leaving 11 bases of the junction unmatched. The CDR3 sequence is 14 residues long. The CDR3 is CASRGAGLSNEQFF. CDR3 sequence (DNA): TGTGCCAGCCGGGGAGCGGGACTTTCAAATGAGCAGTTCTTC.

This clone was recorded only once. The V and J genes are TRBV5-1 and TRBJ2-2; weak D call: TRBD2 (6 bases). Deletions cut 1 base from V and 0 bases from J, with 10 bases between. The CDR3 covers 16 residues. Germline assignment: CDR1 SGHRS and CDR2 YFSETQ. The CDR3 loop is CASSLMGGSNTGELFF. The CDR3, as DNA: TGCGCCAGCAGCTTGATGGGGGGATCGAACACCGGGGAGCTGTTTTTT.

The V call is TRBV19, the J call TRBJ2-7, with 8 positions matching TRBD2. V lost 10 bases, J lost 0 bases, and 11 bases stayed unmatched. Germline assignment: CDR1 LNHDA and CDR2 SQIVND (reference sequence). The CDR3 has 15 amino acids. CDR3 DNA: TGTGCCACCAAAAGGGCGGGAGGTACCTCCTACGAGCAGTACTTC. This encodes CATKRAGGTSYEQYF.

V is TRBV13 and J is TRBJ2-1, with TRBD2 matching 9 bases. J gave up 9 bases and V 5 bases, and 8 bases lay outside the gene matches. This CDR3 spans 14 amino acids. The germline gives CDR1 PRHDT, CDR2 FYEKMQ (reference sequence). CDR3 sequence (DNA): TGTGCCAGCAGCACGCGGGAGGGCCCGGGTGAGCAGTTCTTC. Translating it yields CASSTREGPGEQFF.

The chain is built from TRBV3-1 (or the pseudogene TRBV3-2) and TRBJ1-2; D may be TRBD1 (6 bases). The V end lost 3 bases, the J end lost 4 bases, and 12 bases lay between the germline ends. The CDR3 spans 14 residues. Germline V gene data show CDR1 as LGHDT and CDR2 as YNNKEL (reference sequence). In DNA, the CDR3 is TGTGCCAGCAGCCACGGGACAAGAACCTATGGCTACACCTTC. Translating gives CASSHGTRTYGYTF.

This clone was observed once. This chain joins TRBV6-2 or TRBV6-3 and TRBJ1-2; D is ambiguous. The CDR3 consists of 13 residues. V was pared by 5 bases and J by 5 bases, with 12 bases between. From germline, CDR1 is MNHEY and CDR2 SVGEGT. CDR3 nucleotide sequence: TGTGCCAGCAGTACCGACACCAGATATGGCTACACCTTC. Its protein product is CASSTDTRYGYTF.

This chain joins TRBV2 and TRBJ1-4; D uncertain. The length of the CDR3 is 14 residues. The V end lost 2 bases, the J end lost 3 bases, and 7 bases lay between the germline ends. The germline V gene has CDR1 SNHLY and CDR2 FYNNEI. The CDR3 is CASSEQSANEKLFF. The CDR3 DNA reads as TGTGCCAGCAGTGAACAGTCAGCTAATGAAAAACTGTTTTTT.

The rearrangement uses TRBV5-1 and TRBJ2-1, with TRBD1 matching over 7 bases. CDR1 SGHRS and CDR2 YFSETQ come from the germline V gene. The CDR3 spans 16 residues. V was clipped by 4 bases and J by 3 bases; unmatched bases: 10. DNA for the CDR3: TGCGCCAGCAGCAGCTCTCCGGGACAGCGCTACAATGAGCAGTTCTTC. Translated, it gives CASSSSPGQRYNEQFF.

The CDR3 protein is CAWGDGQQFF. The CDR3 nucleotides read TGTGCCTGGGGAGACGGCCAGCAGTTCTTC. This sequence joins TRBV30 and TRBJ2-1, with D unresolved. The V gene lost 5 bases and the J gene lost 11 bases, with 10 bases spanning the gap. Germline V lookup: CDR1 GTSNPN, CDR2 SVGIG (reference sequence). This CDR3 has 10 residues.

The chain employs TRBV27 and TRBJ1-5, with D possibly being TRBD1 (5 bases). Trimming stripped 6 bases from V and 7 bases from J, with 13 bases between. There are 13 residues in the CDR3. In germline, CDR1 is MNHEY, CDR2 SMNVEV (reference sequence). Here the CDR3 reads CASRRQGGQPQHF. CDR3 sequence (DNA): TGTGCCAGCAGGAGGCAGGGAGGCCAGCCCCAGCATTTT.

This chain connects TRBV28 to TRBJ2-5; the D gene is possibly TRBD1 (5 bases). V was trimmed by 7 bases and J by 6 bases, leaving 15 bases between them. The CDR3 runs 13 residues. Looked up from germline, CDR1 is MDHEN and CDR2 is SYDVKM. The CDR3 is CASTQGAAQTQYF. The CDR3, as DNA: TGTGCCAGCACCCAAGGGGCTGCGCAGACCCAGTACTTC.

V gene TRBV4-1 combines with J gene TRBJ1-4; TRBD1 might be the D (5 bases). The CDR3 contains 16 residues. With 1 base removed from V and 3 bases from J, the gap between germline ends came to 12 bases. In germline, CDR1 is MGHRA, CDR2 YSYEKL. The CDR3, as DNA: TGCGCCAGCAGCCAAGTGGGAGGGGCAGCTAATGAAAAACTGTTTTTT. Amino acids: CASSQVGGAANEKLFF.

The chain is built from TRBV6-5 and TRBJ1-1; a possible D gene is TRBD1 (5 bases). Per the germline V gene, CDR1 is MNHEY and CDR2 is SVGAGI. The CDR3 has 12 amino acids. Trimming shortened V by 5 bases and J by 1 base, and 5 bases separated the two germline ends. The CDR3 nucleotides are TGTGCCAGCAGTACAGGGAACACTGAAGCTTTCTTT. It codes for CASSTGNTEAFF.

This clone was observed once. The chain combines TRBV5-1 with TRBJ2-1, with 16 bases lining up with TRBD2. The CDR3 has 17 amino acids. The V gene end was trimmed by 5 bases and the J gene end by 7 bases; junction bases not matched to a gene: 9. Per the germline V gene, CDR1 is SGHRS and CDR2 is YFSETQ. This chain's CDR3 is CASRPGLAGGAGNEQFF. In nucleotides, the CDR3 is TGCGCCAGCAGACCGGGACTAGCGGGAGGGGCGGGGAATGAGCAGTTCTTC.

The chain has TRBV30 and TRBJ1-3; no clear D gene. Trimming removed 0 bases at V and 0 bases at J, with 9 bases between. This CDR3 has 15 residues. The V gene's germline CDR1 is GTSNPN and CDR2 SVGIG (reference sequence). CDR3 protein: CAWSVGGSSGNTIYF. The CDR3 DNA reads as TGTGCCTGGAGTGTTGGCGGGAGCTCTGGAAACACCATATATTTT.

The rearrangement links TRBV7-8 to TRBJ1-3, with D unresolved. The CDR3 extends over 13 amino acids. Between the trimmed V and J ends, which lost 5 bases and 2 bases, there was a span of 7 bases. Germline CDR1 and CDR2: SGHVS and FQNEAQ. The CDR3 nucleotides read TGTGCCAGCAGCCTCTTCCCTGGAAACACCATATATTTT. The encoded protein is CASSLFPGNTIYF.